The 13 T cell receptor beta chains below were found in one sample sequenced in a study of OX40 agonist ivuxolimab in advanced cancers. The protocol was immunoSEQ multiplex PCR, while the TCRdb copy is restricted to in-frame clones and leaves out a portion. The sample consists of 15,000 to 20,000 clones, roughly 80% of them appearing once. The specimen was CD4+ or CD8+ T cells sorted from blood, collected in a trial of the OX40 agonist ivuxolimab. All receptors come from an adult with an advanced solid tumor such as melanoma, head and neck, liver or kidney cancer.

The chain recombines TRBV29-1 with TRBJ2-1; D gene unclear. There are 17 residues in the CDR3. Germline loops: CDR1 SQVTM, CDR2 ANQGSEA. V dropped 2 bases and J dropped 8 bases, with 25 bases sitting between them. This CDR3 is CSVEPSVRPPQGDEQFF. The DNA of the CDR3 is TGCAGCGTTGAACCCTCTGTGCGGCCCCCACAAGGTGATGAGCAGTTCTTC.

The V call is TRBV6-4, the J call TRBJ2-2; D perhaps matches TRBD1 (6 bases). The CDR3 contains 13 residues. Per the germline V gene, CDR1 is MRHNA and CDR2 is SNTAGT. V gave up 4 bases and J gave up 5 bases, with 8 bases separating them. The CDR3 sequence: CASSVTGTGELFF. Written as DNA, the CDR3 is TGTGCCAGCAGTGTGACAGGTACCGGGGAGCTGTTTTTT.

The sample holds one count of this clone. The chain employs TRBV19 and TRBJ2-1, with D unclear. CDR1 is LNHDA and CDR2 is SQIVND in the germline V gene (reference sequence). The CDR3 loop spans 10 amino acids. Trimming left V 10 bases short and J 6 bases short, with 7 bases between. The CDR3 nucleotides read TGTGCCACCAGAGGCAATGAGCAGTTCTTC. Protein: CATRGNEQFF.

The genes are TRBV6-6 and TRBJ2-1, with D unclear. This CDR3 region has 12 residues. V was shortened by 2 bases and J by 9 bases, with 8 bases between the two germline ends. The germline CDR1 and CDR2 sequences are MNHNY and SVGAGI (reference sequence). The CDR3 protein is CASSYQASEQFF. CDR3 nucleotides: TGTGCCAGCAGTTACCAAGCTAGTGAGCAGTTCTTC.

The rearrangement links TRBV5-8 to TRBJ2-1, with TRBD1 identical over 9 bases. The junction had 6 bases not matched to a gene; V was cut back by 2 bases and J by 9 bases. Germline CDR1 reads SGHTS; CDR2 reads YDEGEE. CDR3 length: 14 amino acids. The CDR3 here is CASSLWTGAREQFF. The CDR3 DNA follows: TGTGCCAGCAGCTTATGGACAGGGGCGCGTGAGCAGTTCTTC.

The chain has TRBV6-5 and TRBJ2-1; TRBD1 might be the D (5 bases). This CDR3 has 15 residues. V gave up 5 bases and J gave up 8 bases, with 19 bases separating them. Per germline, CDR1 MNHEY and CDR2 SVGAGI. The CDR3 coding sequence is TGTGCCAGCAGTGCTTCAGGGCATCATCGCGATGAGCAGTTCTTC. Residues: CASSASGHHRDEQFF.

This chain uses TRBV7-2 with TRBJ1-2, with 7 bases aligning to TRBD1. After removal of 5 bases from V and 0 bases from J, the junction contained 6 bases not matched to a gene. The CDR3 runs 15 residues. Germline V lookup: CDR1 SGHTA, CDR2 FQGNSA. CDR3 loop: CASSIGTAANYGYTF. In nucleotides, the CDR3 is TGTGCCAGCAGCATCGGGACAGCAGCTAACTATGGCTACACCTTC.

The chain recombines TRBV11-2 with TRBJ2-1; TRBD2 matches at 11 bases. This CDR3 comprises 16 residues. The germline gives CDR1 SGHAT, CDR2 FQNNGV. V was clipped by 2 bases and J by 5 bases; unmatched bases: 5. The CDR3 loop reads CASSLFTSGRHNEQFF. As DNA, the CDR3 is TGTGCCAGCAGCTTATTTACTAGCGGGAGACACAATGAGCAGTTCTTC.

The chain links TRBV7-2 to TRBJ2-1; D may correspond to TRBD1 or TRBD2 (5 bases each). The CDR3 loop spans 13 amino acids. Germline CDR1 SGHTA, CDR2 FQGNSA. Trimming removed 6 bases from V and 5 bases from J, with 11 bases in between. The CDR3 DNA reads as TGTGCCAGCAGTTGGGACGCGGACAATGAGCAGTTCTTC. Amino acids: CASSWDADNEQFF.

The chain couples TRBV5-1 to TRBJ1-1; TRBD1 aligns across 9 bases. Germline V gives CDR1 SGHRS, CDR2 YFSETQ. The CDR3 is 12 amino acids. J lost 8 bases, V lost 4 bases, and 3 bases had no gene match. CDR3 bases: TGCGCCAGCAGCCCTGGGACAGGGGAAGCTTTCTTT. It encodes CASSPGTGEAFF.

This clone was seen a few times. CDR3 DNA sequence: TGTGCCAGCAGCTTAGGACGGGGGCCTGAAGCTTTCTTT. Its protein is CASSLGRGPEAFF. The chain joins TRBV7-9 to TRBJ1-1, with D perhaps TRBD1 (6 bases). Germline V gives CDR1 SEHNR, CDR2 FQNEAQ (reference sequence). The CDR3 length is 13 residues. Trimming shortened V by 1 base and J by 6 bases, and 9 bases separated the two germline ends.

This clone appeared once. The chain joins TRBV7-9 to TRBJ2-1, with 11 bases identical to TRBD2. Germline assignment: CDR1 SEHNR and CDR2 FQNEAQ (reference sequence). V lost 0 bases and J lost 6; bases outside the gene matches: 13. The CDR3 runs to 19 residues. The CDR3 region is CASSLAGAEGLAGLNEQFF. The CDR3 DNA reads TGTGCCAGCAGCTTAGCAGGGGCCGAAGGACTAGCGGGTCTCAATGAGCAGTTCTTC.

This sequence joins TRBV4-3 and TRBJ2-3; D is ambiguous. Germline assignment: CDR1 LGHNA and CDR2 YSLEER. There are 13 residues in the CDR3. With 0 bases removed from V and 7 bases from J, the gap between germline ends came to 8 bases. The DNA of the CDR3 is TGCGCCAGCAGCCAAGAGGTGGGGAATACGCAGTATTTT. Its protein is CASSQEVGNTQYF.